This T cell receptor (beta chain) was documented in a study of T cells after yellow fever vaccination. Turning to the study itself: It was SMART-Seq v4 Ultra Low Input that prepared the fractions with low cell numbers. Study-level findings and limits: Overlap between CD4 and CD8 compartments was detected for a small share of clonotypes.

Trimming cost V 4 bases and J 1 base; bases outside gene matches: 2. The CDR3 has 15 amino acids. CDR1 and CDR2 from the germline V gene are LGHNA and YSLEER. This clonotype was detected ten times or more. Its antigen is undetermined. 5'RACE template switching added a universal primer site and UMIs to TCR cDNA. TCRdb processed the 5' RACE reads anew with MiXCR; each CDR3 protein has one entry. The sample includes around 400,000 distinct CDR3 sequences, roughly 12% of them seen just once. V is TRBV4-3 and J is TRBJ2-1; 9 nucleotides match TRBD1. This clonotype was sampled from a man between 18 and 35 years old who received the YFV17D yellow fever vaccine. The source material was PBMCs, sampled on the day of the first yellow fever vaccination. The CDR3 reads CASSRGQGSYNEQFF. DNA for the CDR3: TGCGCCAGCAGCCGAGGACAGGGGTCCTACAATGAGCAGTTCTTC.